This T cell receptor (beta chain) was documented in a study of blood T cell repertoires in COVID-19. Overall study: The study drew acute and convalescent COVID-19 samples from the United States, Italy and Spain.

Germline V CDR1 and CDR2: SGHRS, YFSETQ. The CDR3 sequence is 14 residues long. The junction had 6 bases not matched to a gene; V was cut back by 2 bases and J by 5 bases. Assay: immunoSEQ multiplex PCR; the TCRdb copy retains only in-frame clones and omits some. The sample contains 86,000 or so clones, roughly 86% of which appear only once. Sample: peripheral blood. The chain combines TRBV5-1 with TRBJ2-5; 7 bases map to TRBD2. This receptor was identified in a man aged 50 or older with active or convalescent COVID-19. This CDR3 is CASSFGLVGETQYF. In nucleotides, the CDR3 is TGCGCCAGCAGCTTTGGACTAGTTGGTGAGACCCAGTACTTC.